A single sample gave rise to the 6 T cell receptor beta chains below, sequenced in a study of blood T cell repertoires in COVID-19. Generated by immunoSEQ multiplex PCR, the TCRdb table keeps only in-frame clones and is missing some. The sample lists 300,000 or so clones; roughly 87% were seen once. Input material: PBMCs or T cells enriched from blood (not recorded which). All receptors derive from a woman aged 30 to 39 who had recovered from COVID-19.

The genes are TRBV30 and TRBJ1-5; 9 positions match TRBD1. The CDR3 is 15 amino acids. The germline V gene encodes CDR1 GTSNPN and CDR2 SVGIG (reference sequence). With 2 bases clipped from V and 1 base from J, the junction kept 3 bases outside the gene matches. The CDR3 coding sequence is TGTGCCTGGAGTACAGGGGGCCGGAGCAATCAGCCCCAGCATTTT. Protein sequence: CAWSTGGRSNQPQHF. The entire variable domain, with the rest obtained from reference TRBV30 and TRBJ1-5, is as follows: SQTIHQWPATLVQPVGSPLSLECTVEGTSNPNLYWYRQAAGRGLQLLFYSVGIGQISSEVPQNLSASRPQDRQFILSSKKLLLSDSGFYLCAWSTGGRSNQPQHFGDGTRLSIL.

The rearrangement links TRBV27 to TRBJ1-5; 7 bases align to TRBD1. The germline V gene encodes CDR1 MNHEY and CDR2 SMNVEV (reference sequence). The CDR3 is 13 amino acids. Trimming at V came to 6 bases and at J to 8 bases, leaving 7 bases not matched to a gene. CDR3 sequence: CASSRDRVEPQHF. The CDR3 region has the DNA TGTGCCAGCAGCCGAGACAGGGTAGAGCCCCAGCATTTT.

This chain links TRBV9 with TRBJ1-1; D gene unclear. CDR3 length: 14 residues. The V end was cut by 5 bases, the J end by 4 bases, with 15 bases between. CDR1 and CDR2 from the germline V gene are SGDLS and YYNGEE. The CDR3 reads CASRGKGGSTEAFF. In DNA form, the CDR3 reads TGTGCCAGCAGGGGCAAGGGCGGGAGCACTGAAGCTTTCTTT.

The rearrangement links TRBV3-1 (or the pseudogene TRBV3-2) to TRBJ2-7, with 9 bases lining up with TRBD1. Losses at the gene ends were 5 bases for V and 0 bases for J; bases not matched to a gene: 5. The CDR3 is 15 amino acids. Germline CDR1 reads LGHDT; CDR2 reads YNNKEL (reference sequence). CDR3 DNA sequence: TGTGCCAGCAGCGAGAGGACAGGGGCCTCCTACGAGCAGTACTTC. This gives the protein CASSERTGASYEQYF.

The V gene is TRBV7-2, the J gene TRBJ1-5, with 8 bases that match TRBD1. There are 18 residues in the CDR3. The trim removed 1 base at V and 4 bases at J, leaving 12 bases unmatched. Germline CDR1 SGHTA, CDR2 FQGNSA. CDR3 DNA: TGTGCCAGCAGCTTAGGATTAGCAGGGGGCGCGGGGAATCAGCCCCAGCATTTT. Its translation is CASSLGLAGGAGNQPQHF.

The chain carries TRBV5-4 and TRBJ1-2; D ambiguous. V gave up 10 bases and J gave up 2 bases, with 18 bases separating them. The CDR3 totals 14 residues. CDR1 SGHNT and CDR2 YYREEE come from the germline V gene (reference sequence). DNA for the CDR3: TGTGCCCAGACTACCGACACAGAAAACTATGGCTACACCTTC. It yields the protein CAQTTDTENYGYTF.